These 2 T cell receptor beta chains came from one sample sequenced in a study of blood T cell repertoires in COVID-19. Repertoires were generated with immunoSEQ multiplex PCR, while TCRdb's copy carries only in-frame clones and drops some. This sample yields hundreds of thousands of clones, of which over 75% are seen a single time; about 1% belongs to the top ten. Sequenced input: PBMCs or T cells enriched from blood (not recorded which). These receptors all come from a man younger than 30 who had recovered from COVID-19.

In this sample, this clone turned up once. The rearrangement uses TRBV2 and TRBJ2-7; weak D call: TRBD2 (6 bases). The length of the CDR3 is 14 residues. Germline V gives CDR1 SNHLY, CDR2 FYNNEI. V dropped 7 bases and J dropped 0 bases, with 13 bases sitting between them. CDR3 in amino acids: CASMKRASSYEQYF. The CDR3, as DNA: TGTGCCAGCATGAAGCGGGCGTCCTCCTACGAGCAGTACTTC.

This clone was counted once. The J gene is TRBJ1-1, the V gene TRBV2, with D possibly matching TRBD1 (5 bases). Trimming removed 4 bases from V and 4 bases from J, with 13 bases in between. This CDR3 comprises 14 residues. The germline CDR1 and CDR2 sequences are SNHLY and FYNNEI. CDR3: CASSGAQGGTEAFF. Here the CDR3 DNA reads TGTGCCAGCAGTGGGGCTCAGGGTGGCACTGAAGCTTTCTTT.